The subject of this entry is one T cell receptor (beta chain). This clonotype was counted at least ten times. Its antigen is currently not known. No base quality values were provided; no much bigger clone lies one nucleotide off. The data are from a study of regulatory T cells in long-lasting Graves disease (dated by TCRdb to 2020 to 2023). About the investigation overall: Persistent Graves' disease meant more than 5 years of antithyroid drug treatment with TSH receptor autoantibodies that stayed positive. This study used TCR sequencing and RNA sequencing of peripheral blood to compare persistent Graves' disease patients against newly diagnosed Graves' disease patients. The study was registered as a clinical trial and conducted in China. TCR sequencing covered 13 persistent and approximately 20 newly diagnosed Graves' disease patients, about 35 samples in total. In the clinical cohort, patients with persistent Graves' disease had used antithyroid drugs for an average of roughly 10 years. Study-wide conclusions, independent of this receptor: Preferential use of TRBV28, TRBJ1-2 and TRBJ2-5 was observed in persistent disease, whereas TRBV20-1 and TRBJ2-1 were favored in newly diagnosed disease. Compared with newly diagnosed patients, persistent Graves' disease patients had lower TCR Shannon entropy and fewer highly expanded clones, which suggests clonal expansion. A larger number of public clonotypes was shared among persistent patients (more than 2,500) than among newly diagnosed patients (around 970). The study examined only peripheral blood because the primary lesion, thyroid tissue, could not be accessed. Sequencing and analysis were restricted to the TCR beta chain. The authors acknowledged the small sample size as a limitation that may reduce accuracy.

V is reduced by 6 bases and J by 2 bases, leaving a spacing of 11 bases between them. The CDR3 holds 14 amino acids from the cysteine to the phenylalanine. The sequence is cut down to CDR3 DNA, 42 bases in frame from base 1. Libraries were made using multiplex PCR. Reads for this sample came from an Illumina HiSeq 4000. TCR beta libraries were built with iRepertoire HTBI primers and Arm-PCR amplification of CDR3 regions. Gel purification was performed on PCR products prior to sequencing. In the original analysis: Gene usage analysis of CDR3 amino acid clonotypes used the approximately 62 TRBV and 11 to 15 TRBJ segments found across samples. Filtered high-quality paired reads were merged into contigs using COPE and FqMerger. BLAST was used to align contigs to IMGT TRBV, TRBD and TRBJ reference genes, and CDR3 was defined according to IMGT. Highly expanded clones were defined as clonotypes with a frequency above 0.1%. Shannon entropy served as the measure of repertoire diversity, while the Gini coefficient captured V-J evenness. Clonotypes shared by more than one individual were considered public. TCRdb trimmed the raw reads at Q25, called clones with MiXCR and kept productive beta chains. CDR3 protein sequences are deduplicated, and each keeps its most common genes and DNA. None of the V and J calls come from the authors' own analysis; TCRdb made them. This sample lists about 460,000 distinct CDR3 sequences; approximately 23% were detected once. The biggest ten clones account for around 13% of the sample.

The sample's time point, from its label and the paper: persistent/refractory GD, antithyroid drugs over 5 years with positive TRAb. RNA was extracted from PBMCs in TRIzol for both TCR sequencing and RNA sequencing. The diagnosis of Graves' disease was made according to American Thyroid Association guidelines. Recruitment of patients was carried out at an endocrinology department in Xi'an, China. Each patient gave approximately 10 milliliters of peripheral blood, collected in an EDTA anticoagulant tube. Ficoll Paque Plus density gradient separation was used to isolate PBMCs, and no further T cell sorting was performed. An Agilent 2100 Bioanalyzer and agarose gel were used to check RNA quality, and a NanoDrop 2000 was used to measure RNA concentration.

The sequence joins TRBV12-3 or TRBV12-4 to TRBJ1-5; no D gene is confidently identified. The sequence derives from a female donor with Graves disease. The sequencing here drew on peripheral blood mononuclear cells (PBMCs), taken when the disease was refractory, from a patient treated with antithyroid drugs. The CDR3 corresponds to CASSQLGGNQPQHF. The base sequence is TGTGCCAGCAGCCAGCTTGGGGGCAATCAGCCCCAGCATTTT.